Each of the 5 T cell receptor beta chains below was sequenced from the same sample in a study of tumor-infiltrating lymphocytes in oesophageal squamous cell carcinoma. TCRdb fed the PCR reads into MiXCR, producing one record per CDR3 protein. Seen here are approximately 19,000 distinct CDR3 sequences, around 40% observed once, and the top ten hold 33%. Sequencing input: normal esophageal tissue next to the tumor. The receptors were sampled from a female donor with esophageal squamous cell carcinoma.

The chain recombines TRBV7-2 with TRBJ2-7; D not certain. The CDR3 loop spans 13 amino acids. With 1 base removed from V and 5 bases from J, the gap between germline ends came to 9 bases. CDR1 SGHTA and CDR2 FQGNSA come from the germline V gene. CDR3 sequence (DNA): TGTGCCAGCAGCTTAGTTCGGGTCGACGAGCAGTACTTC. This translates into CASSLVRVDEQYF. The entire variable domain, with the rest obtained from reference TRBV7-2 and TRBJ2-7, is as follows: GAGVSQSPSNKVTEKGKDVELRCDPISGHTALYWYRQSLGQGLEFLIYFQGNSAPDKSGLPSDRFSAERTGGSVSTLTIQRTQQEDSAVYLCASSLVRVDEQYFGPGTRLTVT.

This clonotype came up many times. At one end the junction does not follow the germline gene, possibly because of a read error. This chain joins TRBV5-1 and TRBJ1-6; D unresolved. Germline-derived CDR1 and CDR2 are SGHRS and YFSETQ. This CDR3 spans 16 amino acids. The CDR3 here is CASSLSGSPENSPLHF. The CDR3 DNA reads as TGCGCCAGCAGCTTGAGTGGCAGCCCGGAGAATTCACCCCTCCACTTC.

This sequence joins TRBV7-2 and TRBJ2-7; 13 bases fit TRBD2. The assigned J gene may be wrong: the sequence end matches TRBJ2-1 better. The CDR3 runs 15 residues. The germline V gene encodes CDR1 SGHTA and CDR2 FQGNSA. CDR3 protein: CASSWGGLAGNEQFF. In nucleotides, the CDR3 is TGTGCCAGCAGCTGGGGGGGACTAGCGGGGAATGAGCAGTTCTTC.

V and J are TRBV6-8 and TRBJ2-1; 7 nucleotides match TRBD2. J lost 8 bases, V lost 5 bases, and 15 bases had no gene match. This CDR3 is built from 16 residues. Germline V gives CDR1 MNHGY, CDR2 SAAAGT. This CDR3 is CASSPPQRGAFDEQFF. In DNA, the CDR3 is TGTGCCAGCAGTCCTCCCCAGCGGGGAGCTTTCGATGAGCAGTTCTTC.

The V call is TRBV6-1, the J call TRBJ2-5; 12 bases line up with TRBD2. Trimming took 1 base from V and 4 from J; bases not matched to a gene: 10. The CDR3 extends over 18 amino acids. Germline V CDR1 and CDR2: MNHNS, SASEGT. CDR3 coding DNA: TGTGCCAGCAGTGAAGGGTTCCTAGCGGGAGGGCCTCGAGAGACCCAGTACTTC. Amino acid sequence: CASSEGFLAGGPRETQYF.